This T cell receptor (beta chain) is drawn from a study of T cells in Graves' hyperthyroidism and ophthalmopathy. Lactation, pregnancy, other autoimmune disease or uncontrolled infection excluded patients. It was RNA transcripts that yielded the amplified TCR beta CDR3 regions. First-round RT-PCR targeting the TCR CDR3 was performed with the HTBI primer set. One entry per CDR3 protein, called by TCRdb with MiXCR from the multiplex PCR reads. The data contain hundreds of thousands of distinct CDR3 sequences, around a quarter of them seen just once; the ten biggest clones take up about 11%. On this clonotype: Germline and junction disagree at one end, which may indicate a read error.

The CDR3 contains 15 residues. Per germline, CDR1 SGHAT and CDR2 FQDESV (reference sequence). This chain links TRBV11-1 with TRBJ2-7; 7 nucleotides line up with TRBD1. The sequenced material came from blood. The clonotype comes from a woman aged 25 to 39 with Graves' ophthalmopathy. CDR3 sequence: CAISRPGTAKYEQYF. The CDR3 nucleotides are TGTGCCATCAGCCGCCCCGGGACAGCAAAGTACGAGCAGTACTTC.